The source of this TCR beta chain is a study of blood T cell repertoires in COVID-19. Study-level background: The United States, Italy and Spain supplied acute and convalescent COVID-19 samples. Sample material is recorded as cDNA or gDNA derived from T cells, B-cell-depleted T cells, or PBMCs.

Original handling: Counts of nucleated cells, estimated from reference gene primer amplification, were obtained. Generated by immunoSEQ multiplex PCR, the TCRdb table keeps only in-frame clones and is missing some. That table is the source of V, J and clone size, and D and trimming were worked out from the DNA. This repertoire shows approximately 190,000 clones, roughly 80% found once; its top ten account for 5.5% to 7.5%. The germline V gene has CDR1 SGHRS and CDR2 YFSETQ. This CDR3 spans 14 amino acids. The ends lost 4 bases at V and 7 bases at J; junction bases unmatched: 5. The sequence was collected from a woman aged 40 to 50 with acute or convalescent COVID-19. The chain links TRBV5-1 to TRBJ1-5, with 10 bases fitting TRBD1. Sequenced sample: peripheral blood. The CDR3 DNA follows: TGCGCCAGCAGCCCGACAGGGGGCGGACAGCCCCAGCATTTT. It is translated as CASSPTGGGQPQHF.